This T cell receptor (beta chain) originates from a study of blood T cell repertoires in COVID-19 (TCRdb year 2020). In the study overall: Samples covering the acute and convalescent phases of COVID-19 were provided by collaborators in the United States, Italy and Spain. The material from the prospective study consisted of cDNA or gDNA derived from T cells, B-cell-depleted T cells, or PBMCs. The dataset comprised deeply sampled blood TCRbeta repertoires from subjects exposed to, actively infected with, or recovered from COVID-19. The repertoires were made available in a free public database intended to serve as a resource for research on the immune response to SARS-CoV-2. Samples came from the ongoing ImmuneRACE study (first 160 participants) plus 1,254 subjects from 6 global collaborators. The sample metadata nearly always contained a de-identified subject ID, COVID-19 status, age in years and sex. HLA class I and class II types, where available, came from metadata supplied by the sample provider rather than from assay-based typing.

On the study overall, not on this receptor specifically: Clinical and demographic metadata were provided uncurated, with the amount varying by source and participant.

The immunoSEQ Assay, a bias-controlled multiplex PCR, was used to amplify TCRbeta CDR3 regions from genomic DNA. Under the source paper's analysis protocol: The number of nucleated cells in each sample was estimated by amplification of reference gene primers within the assay. To quantify the absolute abundance of each unique TCRbeta CDR3 rearrangement, sequence reads were collapsed and filtered. For each sample, productive Simpson clonality was calculated as the square root of Simpson's diversity index across productive rearrangements. In its TCRdb copy, this immuneACCESS table keeps in-frame sequences only and misses some clones. Where compared with another copy, unresolved V genes explain less than half of these, and the others have no known cause. D and trimming come from the DNA, and the V and J calls and clone size come from that table. Recorded for this sample are a few hundred thousand clones; about 88% of them occurred a single time. About 1.8% of the sample goes to the ten largest clones.

With regard to this clone: There is no known antigen for this receptor. The record has no base qualities; no much larger clone is one base away.

The CDR3 runs 13 amino acids, cysteine and phenylalanine included. The sequence is cut down to CDR3 DNA, 39 bases in frame from base 1. As encoded in the germline V gene (reference sequence), CDR1 is SGHNT while CDR2 is YYREEE. V loses 0 bases of germline sequence and J loses 8 bases, and the interval between the two ends is 11 bases. Collaborating institutions collected whole blood in K2EDTA tubes following their own protocols. Collaborator samples were shipped for TCRbeta analysis as frozen whole blood, isolated PBMCs, or DNA extracted from either sample type. This sequence was found in a man between 65 and 85 years old with acute or convalescent COVID-19. The chain is encoded by TRBV5-4 joined to TRBJ1-2, and the D gene may be TRBD1, 5 bases matching. Sequenced material: peripheral blood. The CDR3 protein is CASSLEGREGYTF. In nucleotide form, the sequence is TGTGCCAGCAGCTTGGAGGGGCGTGAGGGCTACACCTTC.